The 26 T cell receptor beta chains given below trace back to one sample, sequenced in a study of Graves' ophthalmopathy and Graves' hyperthyroidism (dated by TCRdb to 2016 to 2019). This sample was sequenced with an Illumina HiSeq 2000. For repertoire sequencing, the TCR beta CDR3 regions were amplified from RNA transcripts. HTBI primers and the Qiagen OneStep RT-PCR kit were used in a first-round RT-PCR, which was followed by a second-round multiplex PCR, size selection and purification. The raw public reads went through TCRdb reprocessing: fastp at Q25, MiXCR clone calling, in-frame beta chains kept. Under each unique CDR3 protein, matching rows form one entry showing the most common genes and DNA. This sample comprises 300,000 to 500,000 distinct CDR3 sequences, approximately 15% of them detected only once. Around 7% of the sample is in the top ten clones. Sequencing used peripheral blood. The receptors shown here come from a woman aged 18-29 years with stable Graves' hyperthyroidism. Donor details come from another sample of the same person, matched by shared clones.

This clonotype has a handful of counts. The chain uses TRBV5-1 and TRBJ2-1; no firm D call. The germline CDR1 and CDR2 sequences are SGHRS and YFSETQ. There are 15 residues in the CDR3. V lost 0 bases to trimming and J lost 4 bases, with 11 bases between them. The CDR3, as DNA: TGCGCCAGCAGCTTGGGGGGTAACGTATACAATGAGCAGTTCTTC. Translated: CASSLGGNVYNEQFF.

This clonotype was seen many times. The rearrangement uses TRBV19 and TRBJ2-2; 7 bases agree with TRBD1. Trimming took 5 bases from V and 5 from J; bases not matched to a gene: 8. This CDR3 is 15 amino acids long. Germline loops: CDR1 LNHDA, CDR2 SQIVND (reference sequence). The CDR3 nucleotides read TGTGCCAGTAGTCGAACAGGGGTTCGGACCGGGGAGCTGTTTTTT. Translation gives CASSRTGVRTGELFF.

This clonotype appeared many times. V usage is TRBV11-2 and J usage is TRBJ2-7; TRBD1 might be the D (5 bases). Germline CDR1 and CDR2: SGHAT and FQNNGV. The V gene lost 5 bases and the J gene lost 1 base, with 9 bases spanning the gap. The CDR3 spans 13 residues. The CDR3 is CASSHGQSYEQYF. The CDR3 DNA reads as TGTGCCAGCAGCCATGGACAATCCTACGAGCAGTACTTC.

CDR3 loop: CASSLAAGTAPGEQYF. CDR3 coding DNA: TGTGCCAGCAGCTTAGCCGCGGGGACAGCACCTGGTGAGCAGTACTTC. V and J are TRBV7-2 and TRBJ2-7; a possible D gene is TRBD1 (7 bases). CDR1 is SGHTA and CDR2 is FQGNSA in the germline V gene. CDR3 length: 16 amino acids. V was trimmed by 0 bases and J by 7 bases, leaving 19 bases between them.

This clonotype was recorded at least ten times. The chain employs TRBV12-3 or TRBV12-4 and TRBJ2-2, with TRBD1 matching 7 bases. This CDR3 is 15 amino acids long. V was pared by 5 bases and J by 4 bases, with 7 bases of the junction left unmatched. The CDR3 sequence: CASSLGQPSTGELFF. The CDR3, as DNA: TGTGCCAGCAGTCTGGGACAGCCCAGCACCGGGGAGCTGTTTTTT.

In its sample, this clonotype was seen many times. This rearrangement joins TRBV7-6 to TRBJ2-7; TRBD2 is a possible D gene (5 bases). V lost 5 bases to trimming and J lost 5 bases, with 7 bases between them. Germline CDR1 SGHVS, CDR2 FNYEAQ. This CDR3 is built from 11 residues. The CDR3 bases are TGTGCCAGCAGCGGAGCGGACGAGCAGTACTTC. This translates into CASSGADEQYF.

This clonotype was counted only a few times. The chain combines TRBV4-1 with TRBJ2-7; 8 bases are a match to TRBD2. The CDR3 is 18 residues long. Germline CDR1 reads MGHRA; CDR2 reads YSYEKL. Trimming removed 0 bases from V and 3 bases from J; junction bases left unmatched: 13. CDR3 sequence reads: CASSQDWAFGGGNYEQYF. CDR3 DNA sequence: TGCGCCAGCAGCCAAGATTGGGCTTTTGGCGGGGGGAACTACGAGCAGTACTTC.

This clonotype has a count of ten or more. The genes are TRBV7-8 and TRBJ2-7; a possible D gene is TRBD1 (6 bases). CDR1 is SGHVS, CDR2 FQNEAQ, per germline. The CDR3 consists of 14 residues. V lost 5 bases and J 1 base, leaving 12 bases between the germline ends. CDR3 loop: CASSARDKSYEQYF. CDR3 sequence (DNA): TGTGCCAGCAGCGCCCGGGACAAGTCCTACGAGCAGTACTTC.

This clonotype was found a few times. The chain combines TRBV5-1 with TRBJ1-1; TRBD1 matches at 8 bases. The V and J ends lost 0 bases and 10 bases, in that order; junction bases with no gene match: 2. The germline V gene encodes CDR1 SGHRS and CDR2 YFSETQ. This CDR3 has 12 amino acids. CDR3 in amino acids: CASSLATGVAFF. In DNA form, the CDR3 reads TGCGCCAGCAGCTTGGCGACAGGGGTAGCTTTCTTT.

This clonotype was seen at least ten times. The rearrangement uses TRBV20-1 and TRBJ1-2; D not certain. This CDR3 is built from 12 residues. Germline CDR1 is DFQATT and CDR2 is SNEGSKA (reference sequence). V was shortened by 1 base and J by 3 bases, with 6 bases between the two germline ends. The CDR3: CSARGPYYGYTF. The CDR3 region has the DNA TGCAGTGCTAGAGGACCGTACTATGGCTACACCTTC.

The V call is TRBV20-1, the J call TRBJ2-7; D is perhaps TRBD2 (5 bases). From germline, CDR1 is DFQATT and CDR2 SNEGSKA (reference sequence). The CDR3 is 15 amino acids. Trimming took 4 bases from V and 1 from J, leaving 17 bases between them. CDR3 coding DNA: TGCAGTGCTAATCCGGGGAGTGAATTGTCCTACGAGCAGTACTTC. It is translated as CSANPGSELSYEQYF.

This clonotype was seen ten or more times. CDR3 coding DNA: TGTGCCAGCAGCTTAATTCATGCAGGGAACACTGAAGCTTTCTTT. Residues: CASSLIHAGNTEAFF. The chain couples TRBV11-2 to TRBJ1-1; D not certain. CDR1 is SGHAT and CDR2 is FQNNGV in the germline V gene. CDR3 length: 15 residues. Trimming removed 2 bases from V and 1 base from J, with 11 bases in between. Full variable domain (rest looked up from reference TRBV11-2 and TRBJ1-1): EAGVAQSPRYKIIEKRQSVAFWCNPISGHATLYWYQQILGQGPKLLIQFQNNGVVDDSQLPKDRFSAERLKGVDSTLKIQPAKLEDSAVYLCASSLIHAGNTEAFFGQGTRLTVV.

This clonotype was recorded at least ten times. The V gene is TRBV5-1, the J gene TRBJ1-5; a possible D gene is TRBD1 (5 bases). Germline-derived CDR1 and CDR2 are SGHRS and YFSETQ. The CDR3 runs 15 residues. The V end lost 1 base, the J end lost 7 bases, and 15 bases lay between the germline ends. This chain's CDR3 is CASSLWGRDWQPQHF. DNA for the CDR3: TGCGCCAGCAGCTTGTGGGGCCGGGATTGGCAGCCCCAGCATTTT.

In its sample, this clonotype was seen once. The chain joins TRBV10-3 to TRBJ2-5, with D possibly TRBD2 on 6 matching bases. V dropped 6 bases and J dropped 5 bases, with 13 bases sitting between them. This CDR3 spans 13 amino acids. Germline lookup yields CDR1 ENHRY and CDR2 SYGVKD. CDR3 sequence reads: CAIRTREDETQYF. CDR3 DNA sequence: TGTGCCATCAGAACTAGGGAGGATGAGACCCAGTACTTC.

The table lists this clonotype with many counts. The rearrangement uses TRBV7-3 and TRBJ1-2, with D possibly being TRBD1 (6 bases). V was pared by 0 bases and J by 4 bases, with 15 bases between. The germline CDR1 and CDR2 sequences are SGHTA and FQGTGA. The length of the CDR3 is 16 residues. The CDR3 sequence: CASSLTGGRGVYGYTF. For the CDR3, the DNA is TGTGCCAGCAGCTTAACAGGGGGAAGGGGGGTCTATGGCTACACCTTC.

V usage is TRBV7-8 and J usage is TRBJ2-7; 8 positions match TRBD2. CDR3 length: 15 residues. Germline V gene lookup returns CDR1 SGHVS and CDR2 FQNEAQ. V lost 5 bases to trimming and J lost 6 bases; unmatched junction nucleotides: 12. CDR3 DNA: TGTGCCAGCAGCCAAACGGGGGGGCAGCTGAGCGAGCAGTACTTC. This sequence encodes CASSQTGGQLSEQYF.

The chain employs TRBV6-2 or TRBV6-3 and TRBJ1-1, with D perhaps TRBD1 (5 bases). Germline loops: CDR1 MNHEY, CDR2 SVGEGT. Trimming took off 5 bases at V and 11 bases at J, with 15 bases between the two ends. CDR3 length: 12 residues. CDR3 bases: TGTGCCAGCAGTCGAGGGACCTCGCGGGCTTTCTTT. This gives the protein CASSRGTSRAFF.

This clonotype was seen at least ten times. This rearrangement joins TRBV6-5 to TRBJ1-5; unclear D gene. Germline values: CDR1 MNHEY, CDR2 SVGAGI. The CDR3 consists of 14 residues. Trimming took off 2 bases at V and 0 bases at J, with 5 bases between the two ends. CDR3 region: CASSYRVSNQPQHF. Written as DNA, the CDR3 is TGTGCCAGCAGTTACAGGGTTAGCAATCAGCCCCAGCATTTT.

This clonotype was found many times. V usage is TRBV20-1 and J usage is TRBJ1-1; no definite D call. Germline V gene lookup returns CDR1 DFQATT and CDR2 SNEGSKA (reference sequence). Trimming removed 5 bases at V and 1 base at J, with 14 bases between. This CDR3 is built from 14 residues. The CDR3 sequence is CSAREGWGNTEAFF. The CDR3 DNA is TGCAGTGCTCGGGAGGGCTGGGGGAACACTGAAGCTTTCTTT.

In its sample, this clonotype was seen many times. This chain uses TRBV5-1 with TRBJ1-2; 9 bases line up with TRBD1. Trimming took 0 bases from V and 2 from J; bases not matched to a gene: 2. This CDR3 has 15 amino acids. Germline V gene lookup returns CDR1 SGHRS and CDR2 YFSETQ. CDR3 sequence reads: CASSLGGQGNYGYTF. For the CDR3, the DNA is TGCGCCAGCAGCTTGGGAGGACAGGGGAACTATGGCTACACCTTC.

This clonotype was counted many times. This sequence joins TRBV2 and TRBJ1-5; possible D gene TRBD1, 6 bases. Germline values: CDR1 SNHLY, CDR2 FYNNEI. Trimming left V 1 base short and J 2 bases short, with 9 bases between. This CDR3 spans 15 amino acids. CDR3 DNA sequence: TGTGCCAGCAGTGAAGGGGGGCTTGGCAATCAGCCCCAGCATTTT. Amino acids: CASSEGGLGNQPQHF.

The chain carries TRBV6-5 and TRBJ1-1; D unclear. The CDR3 contains 15 residues. Trimming stripped 6 bases from V and 2 bases from J, with 16 bases between. The germline gives CDR1 MNHEY, CDR2 SVGAGI. The CDR3 bases are TGTGCCAGCAGATACAACGGAATGCTTAACACTGAAGCTTTCTTT. Its translation is CASRYNGMLNTEAFF.

CDR3 nucleotide sequence: TGTGCCAGCAGCTTAGGGGGGGTAAGCTACGAAAAGCAGTACTTC. Translated, it gives CASSLGGVSYEKQYF. The V call is TRBV7-9, the J call TRBJ2-7, with D perhaps matching TRBD2 (6 bases). The CDR3 runs 15 residues. Trimming cost V 1 base and J 8 bases, with 18 bases left between them. Germline CDR1 and CDR2: SEHNR and FQNEAQ (reference sequence).

Many counts were recorded for this clonotype. The rearrangement links TRBV11-3 to TRBJ2-2; maybe TRBD2 (6 bases). The CDR3 spans 15 residues. V lost 5 bases and J 4 bases, leaving 14 bases between the germline ends. Germline CDR1 is SGHNT and CDR2 is YENEEA. CDR3 coding DNA: TGTGCCAGCAGCGTGCACCGGGACTCCACCGGGGAGCTGTTTTTT. Its translation is CASSVHRDSTGELFF.

Many counts were recorded for this clonotype. The rearrangement links TRBV2 to TRBJ2-5; TRBD2 agrees at 8 bases. V shed 4 bases and J 4 bases; nucleotides not matched to a gene: 8. Germline CDR1 SNHLY, CDR2 FYNNEI. CDR3 length: 15 residues. In DNA, the CDR3 is TGTGCCAGCAGTGCTCCCGGGACTAGATCAGAGACCCAGTACTTC. Amino acid sequence: CASSAPGTRSETQYF.

This clonotype was counted ten times or more. The chain combines TRBV6-1 with TRBJ1-5; no reliable D call. This CDR3 spans 19 amino acids. With 2 bases removed from V and 3 bases from J, the gap between germline ends came to 23 bases. Per germline, CDR1 MNHNS and CDR2 SASEGT. The CDR3 spells CASSELMVRERTNNQPQHF. CDR3 coding DNA: TGTGCCAGCAGTGAATTAATGGTGCGGGAACGCACTAACAATCAGCCCCAGCATTTT.